Detailed here is one T cell receptor beta chain. The antigen remains unidentified. Sequenced by immunoSEQ multiplex PCR; TCRdb stores in-frame clones only, minus some. The table has 200,000 or so clones, approximately 90% seen once. This record comes from a study of T cell responses to AZD1222 COVID-19 vaccine. Study-wide points: Among spike-specific TCRs, nearly half reportedly target unmutated variant regions. Baseline seropositivity characterized only six AZD1222 recipients. Most donors were white British, females outnumbered males, and clonal diversity was possibly underestimated. The peak T cell response came first, and repertoires were sampled only after it.

Trimming pared 1 base from V and 5 bases from J, leaving 14 bases between. The CDR3 contains 15 residues. Germline V lookup: CDR1 SGHTA, CDR2 FQGNSA. This clonotype was sampled from an adult in good health. Sequenced material: peripheral blood, taken on day 0 of AZD1222 vaccination. This chain uses TRBV7-2 with TRBJ1-1; perhaps TRBD1 as D (5 bases). CDR3 region: CASSLGPGTRTEAFF. The CDR3 nucleotides read TGTGCCAGCAGCTTAGGGCCCGGGACGCGGACTGAAGCTTTCTTT.